Listed below are T cell receptor beta chains from one sample, sequenced in a study of blood T cells in healthy people across ages. TCRdb independently ran MiXCR on the 5' RACE reads; one entry per CDR3 protein. The sample shows 1.8 million or so distinct CDR3 sequences, approximately 39% of them seen only once. Material for sequencing was blood. The source is a human donor in good health. CDR3s include the opening cysteine and the closing phenylalanine or tryptophan. A D gene is named only where the DNA matches it firmly. Only part of the rows carry a size: once, few, many, or a class if the clone is expanded.

TRBJ1-1	NA	TRBV6-4	15	once	TGTGCCAGCAGTGTCGGTCCGGGCCAGGGGACTGAAGCTTTCTTT	CASSVGPGQGTEAFF
TRBJ1-1	NA	TRBV18	15	once	TGTGCCAGCTCACCGAGACAAGAAATGAACACTGAAGCTTTCTTT	CASSPRQEMNTEAFF
TRBJ1-2	NA	TRBV6-5	14	few	TGTGCCAGCAGTATACTCCCAACGGGGTGGGGCTACACCTTC	CASSILPTGWGYTF
TRBJ2-5	TRBD2	TRBV6-6	15	NA	TGTGCCAGCAGTTACTCAGGGACTAGCTTTGAGACCCAGTACTTC	CASSYSGTSFETQYF
TRBJ1-2	NA	TRBV6-1	16	NA	TGTGCCAGCGGCACGACAGGTGTAAATCGGGTCTATGGCTACACCTTC	CASGTTGVNRVYGYTF
TRBJ2-5	NA	TRBV6-6	14	NA	TGTGCCAGCAGTTACTCGACTCATCCGGGGACCCAGTACTTC	CASSYSTHPGTQYF
TRBJ1-5	NA	TRBV6-1	14	NA	TGTGCCAGCCAGGTGGGGGCGAATCATCAGCCCCAGCATTTT	CASQVGANHQPQHF
TRBJ2-3	NA	TRBV7-2	16	NA	TGTGCCAGCAGCTTTCAGGGGGGGGGCCAGCCAGATACGCAGTATTTT	CASSFQGGGQPDTQYF
TRBJ2-7	NA	TRBV7-9	14	many	TGTGCCAGCAGCTTATTACAGGGATCCTACGAGCAGTACTTC	CASSLLQGSYEQYF
TRBJ2-3	TRBD2	TRBV3-1	15	few	TGTGCCAGCAGCCGGGAGGGGCGTTACACAGATACGCAGTATTTT	CASSREGRYTDTQYF
TRBJ1-1	NA	TRBV7-9	15	NA	TGTGCCAGCAGCGCCAGACGGGAAATGAACACTGAAGCTTTCTTT	CASSARREMNTEAFF
TRBJ2-5	TRBD2	TRBV6-1	16	NA	TGTGCCAGCAGTGAAATAGACGGGGGGGTGGCAGAGACCCAGTACTTC	CASSEIDGGVAETQYF
TRBJ2-7	TRBD1	TRBV5-1	14	NA	TGCGCCAGCAGCGACGGACAGGGGCAAGACGAGCAGTACTTC	CASSDGQGQDEQYF
TRBJ2-3	TRBD2	TRBV6-2/TRBV6-3	16	NA	TGTGCCAGCAGTTACTCTGGTAGCGGGGAGTCAGATACGCAGTATTTT	CASSYSGSGESDTQYF
TRBJ2-5	NA	TRBV25-1	13	NA	TGTGCCAGCAGTGCCCCTAGGGGAGAGACCCAGTACTTC	CASSAPRGETQYF
TRBJ2-3	NA	TRBV7-3	14	few	TGTGCCAGCAGCTCACTAGGTGGGGCAGATTCGCAGTATTTT	CASSSLGGADSQYF
TRBJ2-3	NA	TRBV11-2	16	NA	TGTGCCAGCAGCATCCTGTCGGGTGCTAGCACAGATACGCAGTATTTT	CASSILSGASTDTQYF
TRBJ1-2	NA	TRBV5-1	14	few	TGCGCCAGCAGTCGGGACACGGGGGACTATGGCTACACCTTC	CASSRDTGDYGYTF
TRBJ2-3	TRBD2	TRBV16	17	NA	TGTGCCAGCAGCCAAGCGAAGGGGACTAGTATCACAGATACGCAGTATTTT	CASSQAKGTSITDTQYF
TRBJ1-1	NA	TRBV5-1	13	once	TGCGCCAGCAGCTTGGTAGGGAGGTCTGAAGCTTTCTTT	CASSLVGRSEAFF
TRBJ2-1	NA	TRBV20-1	15	few	TGCAGTGCTCAGAGAGGGGGGCCGAGAGGTAATGAGCAGTTCTTC	CSAQRGGPRGNEQFF
TRBJ1-2	TRBD1	TRBV7-9	15	NA	TGTGCCAGCAGGAGACAGGGATCCAACCTTTATGGCTACACCTTC	CASRRQGSNLYGYTF
TRBJ1-5	NA	TRBV29-1	14	NA	TGCAGCCAACACCGACCTTATAGCAATCAGCCCCAGCATTTT	CSQHRPYSNQPQHF
TRBJ2-7	NA	TRBV7-6	15	once	TGTGCCAGCAGCCTTAGGCGGGACCGGACCTACGAGCAGTACTTC	CASSLRRDRTYEQYF
TRBJ1-1	NA	TRBV10-3	12	NA	TGTGCCATCAGTGAGAGGGGCACTGAAGCTTTCTTT	CAISERGTEAFF
TRBJ2-3	TRBD1	TRBV7-3	16	NA	TGTGCCAGCAGCTTACGTCGTGACAGGGGGACAGATACGCAGTATTTT	CASSLRRDRGTDTQYF